The T cell receptor beta chain under discussion was sequenced for a study of glioma-infiltrating T cells after dendritic cell vaccination. The overall study: Autologous tumor lysate was loaded overnight onto monocyte-derived dendritic cells grown seven days with IL-4 and GM-CSF.

Documented time point: after dendritic cell vaccination, including at tumor progression/relapse. Only patients with spare fresh-frozen tumor and over two years of follow-up were included. All glioblastoma patients lacked an isocitrate dehydrogenase mutation. PBMC sampling occurred before vaccination, two weeks after the third dose, and at progression. Data came from immunoSEQ multiplex PCR; TCRdb stores just in-frame clones and leaves some out. The sample has approximately 90,000 clones, over 75% seen once. The sequence was obtained from a human donor with glioblastoma. Source: blood, taken after dendritic cell vaccination.

For the CDR3, the DNA is TGCGCCAGCAGCCAACCACAGGGACGTCAGCCCCAGCATTTT. The encoded protein is CASSQPQGRQPQHF. The rearrangement links TRBV4-3 to TRBJ1-5; D possibly corresponds to TRBD1 (6 bases). Trimming cost V 2 bases and J 6 bases, with 11 bases left between them. The germline V gene encodes CDR1 LGHNA and CDR2 YSLEER. This CDR3 contains 14 residues.